The 2 T cell receptor beta chains listed next were all sequenced from one sample in a study of T-cell memory formation after mild COVID-19. TCRdb itself ran the 5' RACE reads through MiXCR, one entry per CDR3 protein. The sample contains tens of thousands of distinct CDR3 sequences, under 25% of which appear only once. Sequencing was performed on PBMCs or a T cell subset sorted from them (not recorded which). These receptors all come from an adult who had mild COVID-19 (a few samples of this study predate the infection). Cell type and time point are not known.

This clonotype occurred many times. The rearrangement uses TRBV12-3 or TRBV12-4 and TRBJ1-4; a weak D match, TRBD1 (5 bases). CDR3 length: 14 residues. V lost 3 bases and J lost 7, with 12 bases in between. The CDR3 region has the DNA TGTGCCAGCAGTTTTAGGACGGGGACTGAAAAACTGTTTTTT. Protein sequence: CASSFRTGTEKLFF.

The chain uses TRBV11-1 and TRBJ2-4, with 7 bases aligning to TRBD2. This CDR3 contains 17 residues. Per germline, CDR1 SGHAT and CDR2 FQDESV (reference sequence). Trimming cost V 0 bases and J 1 base; bases outside gene matches: 6. The CDR3: CASSLAGGPEAKNIQYF. DNA for the CDR3: TGTGCCAGCAGCTTAGCGGGAGGGCCTGAGGCCAAAAACATTCAGTACTTC.